This T cell receptor beta chain originates from a study of beta chain features in type 1 diabetes. About the research overall: Across every sample, almost 110,000,000 sorted cells were examined in total. Overall study findings and caveats: All four CD4+ subsets of Type 1 diabetes patients contained TCRB CDR3s that were moderately but significantly shorter. A pattern of fewer insertions and more deletions at VDJ junctions was seen in type 1 diabetes patients. It was among patients, rather than healthy donors, that naive, central memory and Treg TCRB repertoires appeared more similar. An over-representation of cells with high TCR expression could result from cDNA sequencing.

Expressed TCRB transcripts were sequenced because the isolated RNA had all been reverse transcribed beforehand. Method: immunoSEQ multiplex PCR; TCRdb's copy keeps in-frame clones and lacks some. The sample yields hundreds of thousands of clones, over 13% seen once. As to this clone: What it binds is unknown.

The sequenced sample consisted of naive CD4+ T cells from blood. This sequence originates from a man between 18 and 35 years old with type 1 diabetes.

Written as DNA, the CDR3 is TGTGCCAGCAGCCCAGACGGAACTAATGAAAAACTGTTTTTT. It codes for CASSPDGTNEKLFF. V is TRBV7-9 and J is TRBJ1-4; D ambiguous. Trimming stripped 5 bases from V and 1 base from J, with 8 bases between. Germline CDR1 is SEHNR and CDR2 is FQNEAQ (reference sequence). The CDR3 is 14 residues long. Full variable domain (missing parts from reference TRBV7-9 and TRBJ1-4): DTGVSQNPRHKITKRGQNVTFRCDPISEHNRLYWYRQTLGQGPEFLTYFQNEAQLEKSRLLSDRFSAERPKGSFSTLEIQRTEQGDSAMYLCASSPDGTNEKLFFGSGTQLSVL.